One sample yielded the 20 T cell receptor beta chains listed below, sequenced in a study of human CD8 memory T cell subsets. A UMI-labeled 5' RACE approach was the method that produced the TCR beta libraries. After re-calling the 5' RACE reads, TCRdb lists one entry per CDR3 protein, DNA absent. The listing records about 11,000 distinct CDR3 sequences. The sample consisted of CD8+ T cells from PBMCs. The receptor source for this set is a human donor in good health.

The chain links TRBV4-1 to TRBJ2-7; TCRdb selects TRBD1, and the lack of DNA leaves this call unchecked. CDR1 is MGHRA and CDR2 is YSYEKL in the germline V gene. This CDR3 is 14 amino acids long. CDR3 in amino acids: CASSQVGQGDEQYF.

This clonotype ranks as medium-sized in terms of frequency. The V and J genes are TRBV29-1 and TRBJ1-4. Germline V gene data show CDR1 as SQVTM and CDR2 as ANQGSEA. The CDR3 sequence is 11 residues long. The CDR3 loop reads CSVLGLEKLFF.

The V call is TRBV28, the J call TRBJ2-3; the TRBD2 assignment by TCRdb is unverifiable without DNA. The CDR3 sequence is 16 residues long. The germline V gene encodes CDR1 MDHEN and CDR2 SYDVKM. The CDR3 sequence is CASSLSLAGVSDTQYF.

This clonotype shows up as medium-sized (0.01 to 0.1%) by frequency. This chain links TRBV15 with TRBJ1-1; the D gene TCRdb calls, TRBD1, cannot be checked with no DNA. CDR3 size: 14 residues. Germline-derived CDR1 and CDR2 are LNHNV and YYDKDF (reference sequence). The CDR3 here is CATSRDLGAGEAFF.

Considering frequency, this clonotype is medium-sized (0.01 to 0.1%). The chain links TRBV29-1 to TRBJ2-4; the TCRdb D gene call, TRBD2, has no DNA to confirm it. This CDR3 contains 18 residues. CDR1 and CDR2 (germline): SQVTM, ANQGSEA. This CDR3 is CSADPGLMGRRAKNIQYF.

The chain joins TRBV16 to TRBJ2-3; TCRdb reports TRBD1, a call that lacks DNA to check it against. CDR1 and CDR2 (germline): KGHSY, FQNENV. The CDR3 sequence is 15 residues long. The CDR3 spells CASSGRQGSTDTQYF.

The genes are TRBV9 and TRBJ2-3. From germline, CDR1 is SGDLS and CDR2 YYNGEE. The CDR3 is made up of 15 amino acids. The CDR3 region is CASSVGVAYTDTQYF.

This clonotype ranks as medium-sized in terms of frequency. The rearrangement links TRBV28 to TRBJ2-2. The CDR3 runs 14 residues. Germline values: CDR1 MDHEN, CDR2 SYDVKM. Here the CDR3 reads CASSPDGNTGELFF.

The V gene is TRBV28, the J gene TRBJ1-2. There are 13 residues in the CDR3. Germline V CDR1 and CDR2: MDHEN, SYDVKM. The CDR3 region is CASSLNRNYGYTF.

The chain uses TRBV6-1 and TRBJ1-2. The germline gives CDR1 MNHNS, CDR2 SASEGT. This CDR3 has 13 residues. CDR3 residues: CASNAHANYGYTF.

Frequency places this clonotype as medium-sized (0.01 to 0.1%). The genes are TRBV12-5 and TRBJ2-7; TCRdb's D call, TRBD2, is unchecked because there is no DNA. Germline loops: CDR1 LGHNT, CDR2 FRNRAP. The CDR3 is 18 amino acids. CDR3: CASGPRDSREISTYEQYF.

J is TRBJ2-7 and V is TRBV5-1; the D call of TRBD1 rests on TCRdb alone, since no DNA is present to check it. CDR3 length: 13 amino acids. CDR1 is SGHRS, CDR2 YFSETQ, per germline. CDR3: CASSLTVGHEQYF.

The V call is TRBV7-9, the J call TRBJ2-5; TCRdb's D gene call, TRBD1, goes unchecked for lack of DNA. From germline, CDR1 is SEHNR and CDR2 FQNEAQ (reference sequence). This CDR3 has 13 residues. The chain's CDR3 is CASSAPLHRDQYF.

The rearrangement uses TRBV7-9 and TRBJ1-1; with no DNA, the TCRdb D assignment of TRBD1 cannot be verified. Germline lookup yields CDR1 SEHNR and CDR2 FQNEAQ (reference sequence). The CDR3 length is 14 residues. CDR3 sequence reads: CASIPHGGGREAFF.

The chain uses TRBV2 and TRBJ2-3; without DNA, the TCRdb call of TRBD1 cannot be checked. The germline V gene encodes CDR1 SNHLY and CDR2 FYNNEI. The CDR3 length is 16 residues. This chain's CDR3 is CASSEVSGTSTDTQYF. Full variable domain (missing parts from reference TRBV2 and TRBJ2-3): EPEVTQTPSHQVTQMGQEVILRCVPISNHLYFYWYRQILGQKVEFLVSFYNNEISEKSEIFDDQFSVERPDGSNFTLKIRSTKLEDSAMYFCASSEVSGTSTDTQYFGPGTRLTVL.

The gene calls are TRBV6-5 and TRBJ2-1; TCRdb indicates TRBD1, and absent DNA this call remains unverified. There are 15 residues in the CDR3. In germline, CDR1 is MNHEY, CDR2 SVGAGI. This CDR3 reads CASSYSSGAHNEQFF.

Judged by frequency, this clonotype is medium-sized. The CDR3 loop is CASSLVSGPLIEQYF. The gene calls are TRBV12-3 or TRBV12-4 and TRBJ2-7; the D gene TCRdb calls, TRBD1, cannot be checked with no DNA. This CDR3 is 15 amino acids long.

The V gene is TRBV11-3, the J gene TRBJ2-3; TCRdb reports TRBD1, a call that lacks DNA to check it against. Germline V gives CDR1 SGHNT, CDR2 YENEEA. The CDR3 totals 15 residues. CDR3 region: CASSPARAGTDTQYF. Full variable domain (outside the CDR3, taken from reference TRBV11-3 and TRBJ2-3): EAGVVQSPRYKIIEKKQPVAFWCNPISGHNTLYWYLQNLGQGPELLIRYENEEAVDDSQLPKDRFSAERLKGVDSTLKIQPAELGDSAVYLCASSPARAGTDTQYFGPGTRLTVL.

This chain joins TRBV7-2 and TRBJ2-3. From germline, CDR1 is SGHTA and CDR2 FQGNSA. The CDR3 is 14 residues long. The CDR3: CASSLSVFTDTQYF.

This chain joins TRBV6-5 and TRBJ1-1; TCRdb returns TRBD1, unconfirmable since there is no DNA. Germline V CDR1 and CDR2: MNHEY, SVGAGI. The CDR3 length is 14 residues. CDR3 sequence reads: CASSPGTVYTEAFF.